Presented here are 27 T cell receptor beta chains from one specimen sequenced in a study of T-cell memory formation after mild COVID-19. One entry per CDR3 protein results from TCRdb running MiXCR on the 5' RACE reads. The repertoire includes approximately 430,000 distinct CDR3 sequences, around 22% of them detected once, and over 10% sits in the top ten. Sequencing was done on a sample of PBMCs or a T cell subset sorted from them (not recorded which). These receptor sequences come from an adult woman who had mild COVID-19 (a few samples of this study predate the infection). Cell type and time point are not known.

This clonotype has just a few counts. This chain joins TRBV2 and TRBJ1-6; weak D call: TRBD1 (5 bases). Germline CDR1 and CDR2: SNHLY and FYNNEI. Trimming removed 0 bases at V and 10 bases at J, with 10 bases between. The CDR3 runs 14 residues. Written as DNA, the CDR3 is TGTGCCAGCAGTGAAGCGGACGGGGCCTCACCCCTCCACTTT. Translation gives CASSEADGASPLHF.

The chain carries TRBV4-3 and TRBJ1-2, with TRBD1 matching 7 bases. After removal of 0 bases from V and 8 bases from J, the junction contained 12 bases not matched to a gene. The CDR3 spans 16 residues. Germline V gene lookup returns CDR1 LGHNA and CDR2 YSLEER. CDR3 in amino acids: CASSQDRGRGRKGYTF. The CDR3 coding sequence is TGCGCCAGCAGCCAAGATCGTGGCAGGGGGAGGAAAGGCTACACCTTC.

V gene TRBV6-1 combines with J gene TRBJ1-5; TRBD1 might be the D (5 bases). Deletions cut 1 base from V and 4 bases from J, with 8 bases between. Looked up from germline, CDR1 is MNHNS and CDR2 is SASEGT. This CDR3 is built from 14 residues. CDR3 nucleotide sequence: TGTGCCAGCAGTGAAGGGCACAGGAATCAGCCCCAGCATTTT. It specifies CASSEGHRNQPQHF.

The chain joins TRBV18 to TRBJ1-5; 8 bases agree with TRBD1. CDR1 and CDR2 (germline): KGHSH, LQKENI. The junction had 2 bases not matched to a gene; V was cut back by 2 bases and J by 2 bases. CDR3 length equals 15 residues. The CDR3 sequence: CASSPADRGNQPQHF. The CDR3 DNA follows: TGTGCCAGCTCACCAGCGGACAGGGGCAATCAGCCCCAGCATTTT.

This clonotype was seen only a few times. The genes are TRBV12-3 or TRBV12-4 and TRBJ2-2; possible D gene TRBD1, 6 bases. The CDR3 extends over 15 amino acids. V gave up 2 bases and J gave up 5 bases, with 12 bases separating them. CDR3 loop: CASSLRQRGTGELFF. CDR3 sequence (DNA): TGTGCCAGCAGTTTACGACAGAGGGGGACCGGGGAGCTGTTTTTT.

The CDR3 loop reads CSARPNRATDTQYF. CDR3 nucleotides: TGCAGTGCTAGGCCCAACAGGGCGACAGATACGCAGTATTTT. This chain connects TRBV20-1 to TRBJ2-3; maybe TRBD1 (6 bases). Trimming removed 3 bases from V and 3 bases from J, with 13 bases in between. This CDR3 is built from 14 residues. Germline V gene lookup returns CDR1 DFQATT and CDR2 SNEGSKA (reference sequence).

In its sample, this clonotype was seen a few times. The chain couples TRBV18 to TRBJ2-4; TRBD1 aligns across 7 bases. V was clipped by 3 bases and J by 8 bases; unmatched bases: 4. CDR1 and CDR2 (germline): KGHSH, LQKENI. This CDR3 spans 13 amino acids. The CDR3 nucleotides read TGTGCCAGCTCACCCGGGACAGCGGACATTCAGTACTTC. It yields the protein CASSPGTADIQYF.

The V and J genes are TRBV7-2 and TRBJ1-4, with D unclear. This CDR3 is 14 amino acids long. CDR1 SGHTA and CDR2 FQGNSA come from the germline V gene. V was cut by 0 bases and J by 8 bases, with 10 bases left in between. The CDR3 coding sequence is TGTGCCAGCAGCTTAGCCCCCATAGGAGAAAAACTGTTTTTT. Encoded protein: CASSLAPIGEKLFF.

The chain couples TRBV12-3 or TRBV12-4 to TRBJ2-3, with 7 bases fitting TRBD1. The junction had 8 bases not matched to a gene; V was cut back by 2 bases and J by 3 bases. CDR3 length: 16 residues. Here the CDR3 DNA reads TGTGCCAGCAGTTTAAATCCAGGGGGTATAACAGATACGCAGTATTTT. Residues: CASSLNPGGITDTQYF.

This sequence joins TRBV30 and TRBJ2-1, with D possibly TRBD2 on 6 matching bases. Germline CDR1 and CDR2: GTSNPN and SVGIG (reference sequence). The V and J ends lost 2 bases and 6 bases respectively, with 11 bases between them. There are 13 residues in the CDR3. CDR3 coding DNA: TGTGCCTGGAGTCGCGGGGACCCCAATGAGCAGTTCTTC. Protein sequence: CAWSRGDPNEQFF.

The chain combines TRBV7-2 with TRBJ1-5; TRBD1 might be the D (6 bases). Trimming removed 1 base from V and 7 bases from J, with 20 bases in between. The CDR3 is 17 residues long. The V gene's germline CDR1 is SGHTA and CDR2 FQGNSA. The CDR3 loop is CASSLDPRAGAWQPQHF. The CDR3 DNA follows: TGTGCCAGCAGCTTAGACCCCAGGGCGGGGGCATGGCAGCCCCAGCATTTT.

This clonotype was found a few times. This chain joins TRBV23-1 and TRBJ1-1; D is possibly TRBD1 (5 bases). TRBV23-1 is an open reading frame, and its role is uncertain. Trimming removed 4 bases from V and 8 bases from J, with 20 bases in between. This CDR3 is 15 amino acids long. The CDR3 loop is CASSPPPSRGSEAFF. The CDR3, as DNA: TGCGCCAGCAGTCCTCCGCCATCGAGGGGATCGGAAGCTTTCTTT.

There are a few counts of this clonotype. J is TRBJ2-1 and V is TRBV7-6; D is perhaps TRBD1 or TRBD2 (5 bases each). The germline V and J ends were trimmed by 3 bases and 9 bases, with 15 bases remaining between them. The V gene's germline CDR1 is SGHVS and CDR2 FNYEAQ. The CDR3 is 14 amino acids. The CDR3, as DNA: TGTGCCAGCAGCTTCGGCGGGCCGCAGGGTGAGCAGTTCTTC. Its translation: CASSFGGPQGEQFF.

The chain has TRBV7-3 and TRBJ2-3, with D perhaps TRBD2 (6 bases). Germline V lookup: CDR1 SGHTA, CDR2 FQGTGA. V lost 1 base, J lost 5 bases, and 19 bases lay in between. This CDR3 contains 17 residues. This CDR3 reads CASSLMGLGAGIDTQYF. In DNA, the CDR3 is TGTGCCAGCAGCTTAATGGGCCTGGGAGCGGGCATAGATACGCAGTATTTT.

This clonotype was seen only a few times. The J gene is TRBJ1-5, the V gene TRBV7-6, with D unresolved. Deletions cut 5 bases from V and 7 bases from J, with 15 bases between. CDR1 and CDR2 (germline): SGHVS, FNYEAQ. The CDR3 sequence is 14 residues long. Written as DNA, the CDR3 is TGTGCCAGCAGCCCGGGGAGTACGGGACAGCCCCAGCATTTT. Encoded protein: CASSPGSTGQPQHF.

This chain links TRBV6-5 with TRBJ1-1; TRBD1 aligns across 7 bases. The CDR3 length is 13 residues. V shed 0 bases and J 6 bases; nucleotides not matched to a gene: 1. CDR1 and CDR2 from the germline V gene are MNHEY and SVGAGI. Here the CDR3 DNA reads TGTGCCAGCAGTTACTCTGGACAGGCTGAAGCTTTCTTT. Its translation is CASSYSGQAEAFF.

This chain links TRBV5-4 with TRBJ2-5, with 14 nucleotides matching TRBD2. CDR1 is SGHNT, CDR2 YYREEE, per germline (reference sequence). This CDR3 region has 15 residues. The J segment lost 5 bases and the V segment lost 4 bases, leaving 4 bases of the junction unmatched. The CDR3 nucleotides read TGTGCCAGCAGCGGCGGACTAGCGGGGGGTGAGACCCAGTACTTC. Protein: CASSGGLAGGETQYF. The variable domain in full, completed from reference TRBV5-4 and TRBJ2-5, reads ETGVTQSPTHLIKTRGQQVTLRCSSQSGHNTVSWYQQALGQGPQFIFQYYREEENGRGNFPPRFSGLQFPNYSSELNVNALELDDSALYLCASSGGLAGGETQYFGPGTRLLVL.

The chain has TRBV5-1 and TRBJ2-2, with TRBD2 identical over 11 bases. Trimming at V came to 1 base and at J to 7 bases, leaving 6 bases not matched to a gene. CDR1 and CDR2 (germline): SGHRS, YFSETQ. The CDR3 runs 16 residues. DNA of the CDR3: TGCGCCAGCAGCTTGTCGACTAGCGGGGTGGTCGGGGAGCTGTTTTTT. This sequence encodes CASSLSTSGVVGELFF.

V usage is TRBV20-1 and J usage is TRBJ1-1; D is undetermined. This CDR3 is built from 10 residues. V lost 6 bases and J 7 bases, leaving 9 bases between the germline ends. Germline V gene lookup returns CDR1 DFQATT and CDR2 SNEGSKA (reference sequence). The CDR3: CSAKRVEAFF. The CDR3 region has the DNA TGCAGTGCCAAGAGGGTTGAAGCTTTCTTT.

This clonotype occurred a few times. The chain links TRBV11-2 to TRBJ2-1; 11 positions match TRBD2. J gave up 14 bases and V 4 bases, and 4 bases lay outside the gene matches. The CDR3 sequence is 12 residues long. From germline, CDR1 is SGHAT and CDR2 FQNNGV. CDR3 region: CASSSLAGGEFF. As DNA, the CDR3 is TGTGCCAGCAGCTCCTTAGCGGGAGGGGAGTTCTTC. The complete variable domain, with remaining parts taken from reference TRBV11-2 and TRBJ2-1, reads EAGVAQSPRYKIIEKRQSVAFWCNPISGHATLYWYQQILGQGPKLLIQFQNNGVVDDSQLPKDRFSAERLKGVDSTLKIQPAKLEDSAVYLCASSSLAGGEFFGPGTRLTVL.

V and J are TRBV5-1 and TRBJ1-1; D perhaps matches TRBD1 (5 bases). The V and J ends lost 3 bases and 4 bases respectively, with 19 bases between them. Germline V gives CDR1 SGHRS, CDR2 YFSETQ. The CDR3 contains 16 residues. CDR3 sequence (DNA): TGCGCCAGCAGCTGGGTTCGGGACCTGGGGGGCACTGAAGCTTTCTTT. This sequence encodes CASSWVRDLGGTEAFF.

In this sample, this clonotype turned up a few times. CDR3 nucleotide sequence: TGTGCCACCAGGGACAGGGAGGGCACAGATACGCAGTATTTT. Protein product: CATRDREGTDTQYF. J is TRBJ2-3 and V is TRBV15; 8 bases map to TRBD1. The germline gives CDR1 LNHNV, CDR2 YYDKDF (reference sequence). The ends lost 6 bases at V and 1 base at J; junction bases unmatched: 3. The CDR3 is 14 residues long.

The rearrangement uses TRBV7-6 and TRBJ2-7, with TRBD2 identical over 8 bases. Trimming took 5 bases from V and 6 from J; bases not matched to a gene: 9. The germline V gene has CDR1 SGHVS and CDR2 FNYEAQ. CDR3 length: 14 residues. Here the CDR3 reads CASSPRTSRVEQYF. The CDR3 bases are TGTGCCAGCAGCCCTAGGACTAGCAGGGTCGAGCAGTACTTC.

The genes are TRBV12-3 or TRBV12-4 and TRBJ1-3, with D uncertain. V was cut by 5 bases and J by 0 bases, with 14 bases left in between. The CDR3 extends over 16 amino acids. CDR3 DNA: TGTGCCAGCAGTCACCACCTCGGAGACTCTGGAAACACCATATATTTT. Translation: CASSHHLGDSGNTIYF.

This clonotype has a handful of counts. The genes are TRBV5-1 and TRBJ2-1, with D uncertain. The germline gives CDR1 SGHRS, CDR2 YFSETQ. The CDR3 has 13 amino acids. Trimming stripped 2 bases from V and 4 bases from J, with 7 bases between. The CDR3, as DNA: TGCGCCAGCAGCTTTGCCAATTACAATGAGCAGTTCTTC. Translating gives CASSFANYNEQFF.

The V and J genes are TRBV5-1 and TRBJ1-5; TRBD1 aligns across 9 bases. Germline V lookup: CDR1 SGHRS, CDR2 YFSETQ. The ends lost 4 bases at V and 6 bases at J; junction bases unmatched: 8. CDR3 length: 15 amino acids. CDR3 nucleotide sequence: TGCGCCAGCAGCCCCTGGACAGGGGATGGTCAGCCCCAGCATTTT. Amino acid sequence: CASSPWTGDGQPQHF.

The chain uses TRBV3-1 and TRBJ2-7; D is unresolved. Germline-derived CDR1 and CDR2 are LGHDT and YNNKEL (reference sequence). The CDR3 totals 13 residues. Trimming left V 1 base short and J 1 base short, with 5 bases between. The CDR3, as DNA: TGTGCCAGCAGCCAAGCAGTTTCCTACGAGCAGTACTTC. Protein: CASSQAVSYEQYF.